These 23 T cell receptor beta chains were all obtained from the same sample, sequenced in a study of tumor and adjacent non-tumor tissue in lung cancer. Three rounds of nested PCR, following a modified ARM-PCR protocol, produced the TCRbeta library. TCRdb re-called the multiplex PCR reads through MiXCR, storing one row per CDR3 protein. Of over 80,000 distinct CDR3 sequences in the sample, approximately 80% are singletons; the top ten hold 30%. No cell sorting was done before RNA was extracted from the tissue. This non-tumor lung sample came from over 3 cm beyond the tumor edge. Sequencing input: distant non-tumor lung tissue. All receptors derive from a man between 60 and 75 years old with small cell lung cancer.

Worth noting for this clonotype: Its ends do not fully match the called genes, so a read error is possible. This chain connects TRBV20-1 to TRBJ1-4, with D unresolved. The CDR3 runs to 13 residues. Per the germline V gene, CDR1 is DFQATT and CDR2 is SNEGSKA (reference sequence). The CDR3 DNA sequence: TGCAGTGTTAGAGAACTGAACGACGAAAAAGTGTTTTTT. It encodes CSVRELNDEKVFF.

Comment on this clonotype: An end of the junction does not agree with germline; a read error may underlie this. This chain links TRBV11-2 with TRBJ1-1; TRBD1 agrees at 9 bases. The germline CDR1 and CDR2 sequences are SGHAT and FQNNGV. This CDR3 has 17 residues. For the CDR3, the DNA is TGTACCAGCAGCTTTAGGGTGGTGGGGACAGGGAGAAATCAAGCTTTCTTT. Translating it yields CTSSFRVVGTGRNQAFF.

About this clonotype itself: Compared with germline, one end of the junction differs, possibly owing to a read error. This chain connects TRBV12-3 or TRBV12-4 to TRBJ2-3; either TRBD1 or TRBD2 may fit D (5 bases each). The CDR3 is 14 amino acids. CDR3 residues: CAIQPGTLVDTQYF. CDR3 bases: TGTGCCATCCAACCCGGGACCCTCGTCGATACGCAATATTTT.

As regards this clonotype: This sequence may be a read error, since a much larger clone differs from it by one base. The chain links TRBV5-1 to TRBJ2-2; TRBD2 aligns across 8 bases. The germline V gene encodes CDR1 SGHRS and CDR2 YFSETQ. This CDR3 region has 18 residues. For the CDR3, the DNA is TGCACCAGCAGCCAAATACCCCCTAGCGGGCCCAATATCGGGGAGCTGTTTTTT. This translates into CTSSQIPPSGPNIGELFF.

Remarks on this clonotype: The junction departs from the called germline gene at one end, perhaps through a read error. The chain couples TRBV11-2 to TRBJ2-1, with D perhaps TRBD1 (5 bases). This CDR3 is built from 17 residues. Germline CDR1 SGHAT, CDR2 FQNNGV. CDR3 protein: CASSSVTAQSPYNEQFF. CDR3 nucleotides: TGTGCCAGCAGCTCTGTGACAGCCCAGAGCCCGTACAACGAGCAGTTCTTC.

The V call is TRBV7-8, the J call TRBJ2-5; TRBD2 might be the D (6 bases). The germline V gene encodes CDR1 SGHVS and CDR2 FQNEAQ. V gave up 7 bases and J gave up 5 bases, with 20 bases separating them. The length of the CDR3 is 15 residues. The CDR3 DNA sequence: TGTGCCAGCAACCCTACACCGGGAGCCCATGAGACCCAGTACTTC. It codes for CASNPTPGAHETQYF.

The V and J genes are TRBV20-1 and TRBJ2-2; D is undetermined. The CDR3 covers 13 residues. Trimming stripped 3 bases from V and 8 bases from J, with 13 bases between. Germline CDR1 and CDR2: DFQATT and SNEGSKA (reference sequence). The DNA for the CDR3 is TGCAGTGCTAGGGATATAGAAGTAGGGGAGCTGTTTTTT. Amino acids: CSARDIEVGELFF.

As for this clonotype: Its ends do not fully match the called genes, so a read error is possible. This chain links TRBV11-3 with TRBJ1-1; no reliable D call. The CDR3 totals 16 residues. Germline V gives CDR1 SGHNT, CDR2 YENEEA. The CDR3 spells CTSSPRGASWNTESFF. The CDR3 DNA sequence: TGTACCAGTAGCCCCCGGGGTGCCAGTTGGAACACTGAATCTTTCTTT.

This clonotype was picked up one time. Here the CDR3 omits its conserved ending phenylalanine or tryptophan, so a read error is the likely source. The rearrangement links TRBV12-3 or TRBV12-4 to TRBJ2-7; 8 bases agree with TRBD2. The CDR3 loop spans 15 amino acids. The CDR3 region is CVSSLKAGDPYEQYL. CDR3 coding DNA: TGTGTCAGCAGTTTAAAAGCGGGAGATCCCTACGAACAGTACCTC.

In the case of this clonotype: This may be a read error, as it is one base from a much larger clone. The V gene is TRBV2, the J gene TRBJ2-2; D is ambiguous. Germline V gene sequence: CDR1 SNHLY, CDR2 FYNNEI. This CDR3 comprises 13 residues. The CDR3 nucleotides read TGTGCCAGCCTTACTCCGAACACCGAGGAGCTGTTTTTT. Translating gives CASLTPNTEELFF.

Points on this clonotype: Relative to the germline gene, one junction end is altered; a read error may explain this. V and J are TRBV5-5 and TRBJ1-1; D ambiguous. CDR1 is SGHKS, CDR2 YYEKEE, per germline (reference sequence). This CDR3 region has 13 residues. CDR3 sequence reads: CASNLPSNTEAFF. The CDR3 DNA reads TGTGCCAGCAACTTGCCATCGAACACTGAAGCTTTCTTT. Full variable domain (rest looked up from reference TRBV5-5 and TRBJ1-1): DAGVTQSPTHLIKTRGQQVTLRCSPISGHKSVSWYQQVLGQGPQFIFQYYEKEERGRGNFPDRFSARQFPNYSSELNVNALLLGDSALYLCASNLPSNTEAFFGQGTRLTVV.

The chain employs TRBV12-3 or TRBV12-4 and TRBJ2-2, with TRBD2 matching 14 bases. The trim removed 6 bases at V and 7 bases at J, leaving 7 bases unmatched. CDR3 size: 16 residues. The CDR3 DNA sequence: TGTGCCAGCAGACCGGGACTAGCGGGAGTAGACGGGGAGCTGTTTTTT. Its translation: CASRPGLAGVDGELFF.

With regard to this clonotype: Germline is not matched at one junction end, which may reflect a read error. The rearrangement joins TRBV10-3 to TRBJ2-5, with 7 bases matching TRBD2. Germline values: CDR1 ENHRY, CDR2 SYGVKD. The CDR3 loop spans 16 amino acids. Here the CDR3 DNA reads TGTGTCATCAGTGCTAACGCGGGAGTTACCCAAGAGACCCAGTACTTC. It yields the protein CVISANAGVTQETQYF.

Comments on this clonotype: At one end the junction does not follow the germline gene, possibly because of a read error. The J gene is TRBJ2-1, the V gene TRBV11-1, with D perhaps TRBD2 (5 bases). This CDR3 has 16 amino acids. Per germline, CDR1 SGHAT and CDR2 FQDESV (reference sequence). CDR3 coding DNA: TGTGCCAGCAGCTCACCACAAGCGGTCACCTACATTGAGCAGTTCTTC. This encodes CASSSPQAVTYIEQFF. Full variable domain (outside the CDR3, taken from reference TRBV11-1 and TRBJ2-1): EAEVAQSPRYKITEKSQAVAFWCDPISGHATLYWYRQILGQGPELLVQFQDESVVDDSQLPKDRFSAERLKGVDSTLKIQPAELGDSAMYLCASSSPQAVTYIEQFFGPGTRLTVL.

Worth noting for this clonotype: At one boundary the junction diverges from the germline segment, which might be a read error. The chain employs TRBV6-5 and TRBJ1-2; 7 bases match TRBD1. Germline-derived CDR1 and CDR2 are MNHEY and SVGAGI. The CDR3 extends over 16 amino acids. The CDR3 nucleotides are TGTGCCAGCAGTTACGTAACCGGGACAGTGTCCTATGGCAACACCTTC. Translated: CASSYVTGTVSYGNTF.

Regarding this clonotype: A much larger clone is a single base away; this may be a read error. The V gene is TRBV28, the J gene TRBJ1-2; D remains unclear. CDR1 MDHEN and CDR2 SYDVKM come from the germline V gene. The CDR3 runs 12 residues. V lost 3 bases and J 9 bases, leaving 11 bases between the germline ends. The DNA for the CDR3 is TGTGCCAGCAGTTTGGGATCCATGAGCTACACCTTC. It codes for CASSLGSMSYTF.

The gene calls are TRBV7-9 and TRBJ2-1, with D maybe TRBD2 (5 bases). CDR1 is SEHNR and CDR2 is FQNEAQ in the germline V gene (reference sequence). V lost 6 bases and J 1 base, leaving 13 bases between the germline ends. This CDR3 comprises 15 residues. CDR3 amino acids: CASRRAVRSYNEQFF. The CDR3 DNA reads TGTGCCAGCAGGCGAGCGGTAAGATCCTACAATGAGCAGTTCTTC.

Remarks on this clonotype: Compared with germline, one end of the junction differs, possibly owing to a read error. The chain has TRBV11-2 and TRBJ2-2; 8 bases match TRBD2. Germline V gene lookup returns CDR1 SGHAT and CDR2 FQNNGV. CDR3 length: 14 residues. The CDR3: CASSCSGNNGELFF. The CDR3 nucleotides are TGTGCCAGCAGCTGTAGCGGGAACAACGGGGAGCTGTTCTTT. Combining the CDR3 with reference TRBV11-2 and TRBJ2-2 gives the whole variable domain EAGVAQSPRYKIIEKRQSVAFWCNPISGHATLYWYQQILGQGPKLLIQFQNNGVVDDSQLPKDRFSAERLKGVDSTLKIQPAKLEDSAVYLCASSCSGNNGELFFGEGSRLTVL.

The chain has TRBV30 and TRBJ2-7, with 8 bases fitting TRBD2. This CDR3 is built from 13 residues. Germline V gene data show CDR1 as GTSNPN and CDR2 as SVGIG (reference sequence). Unmatched junction bases numbered 5, after V lost 5 bases and J lost 2 bases. The DNA for the CDR3 is TGTGCCTGGGACAGGACTAGCCCCTACGAGCAGTACTTC. Amino acid sequence: CAWDRTSPYEQYF.

Worth noting for this clonotype: Given the absence of the conserved phenylalanine or tryptophan at the CDR3 end, a read error is likely. The chain links TRBV7-9 to TRBJ2-7; 14 bases are shared with TRBD2. Germline V gene sequence: CDR1 SEHNR, CDR2 FQNEAQ (reference sequence). This CDR3 has 19 amino acids. The trim removed 5 bases at V and 2 bases at J, leaving 14 bases unmatched. CDR3 loop: CASSLIRGLAGANPYEQYL. The CDR3 bases are TGTGCCAGCAGCCTAATAAGGGGACTAGCGGGAGCGAACCCCTACGAGCAGTACTTA.

On this clonotype itself: This may be a read error, as it is one base from a much larger clone. This likely comes from a read error, as the CDR3 has no conserved phenylalanine or tryptophan at its end. The gene calls are TRBV28 and TRBJ1-1; D not resolved. Germline CDR1 reads MDHEN; CDR2 reads SYDVKM. The CDR3 is 13 amino acids. V lost 1 base and J 2 bases, leaving 5 bases between the germline ends. The CDR3, as DNA: TGTGCCAGCAGTTTATTAGATAACACTGAAGCTTTCATT. Its translation: CASSLLDNTEAFI.

Of note for this clonotype: Likely a read error: the CDR3 ends without its conserved phenylalanine or tryptophan. The V and J genes are TRBV5-1 and TRBJ2-7; 8 bases are a match to TRBD2. CDR1 is SGHRS, CDR2 YFSETQ, per germline. The CDR3 runs 16 residues. Unmatched junction bases numbered 17, after V lost 4 bases and J lost 8 bases. CDR3 loop: CASSKNRGTRALKQYL. In nucleotides, the CDR3 is TGCGCCAGCAGCAAAAATCGGGGGACTAGAGCTCTCAAGCAGTACTTA.

In regard to this clonotype: Since the CDR3 does not end with the conserved phenylalanine or tryptophan, this likely comes from a read error. The rearrangement links TRBV29-1 to TRBJ2-2; possibly TRBD2 for D (6 bases). The CDR3 totals 12 residues. The germline V gene encodes CDR1 SQVTM and CDR2 ANQGSEA. The V gene lost 8 bases and the J gene lost 5 bases, with 12 bases spanning the gap. Here the CDR3 reads CSLRRGTGELFL. The CDR3 DNA is TGCAGCTTAAGACGGGGGACCGGGGAGCTGTTTTTA.